Below are 24 T cell receptor beta chains sequenced from a single sample in a study of cytomegalovirus exposure and HLA in healthy donors. Both 60 Vbeta primers and 13 Jbeta primers went into the PCR. The repertoire was sequenced with immunoSEQ multiplex PCR; TCRdb's copy has only in-frame clones and lacks some. The sample has about 64,000 clones. The sequenced sample was PBMCs. These receptors came from a woman aged 18-30 years in good health and CMV-seronegative.

The genes are TRBV30 and TRBJ1-2; D is possibly TRBD1 (5 bases). The V end was cut by 2 bases, the J end by 2 bases, with 15 bases between. The CDR3 covers 15 residues. Germline V lookup: CDR1 GTSNPN, CDR2 SVGIG (reference sequence). The CDR3 sequence is CAWSTSRGWNYGYTF. CDR3 nucleotides: TGTGCCTGGAGTACGTCCCGGGGGTGGAACTATGGCTACACCTTC.

V usage is TRBV30 and J usage is TRBJ1-4; the D is unclear. Germline V gives CDR1 GTSNPN, CDR2 SVGIG (reference sequence). Trimming shortened V by 0 bases and J by 6 bases, and 5 bases separated the two germline ends. This CDR3 is 12 amino acids long. CDR3 DNA sequence: TGTGCCTGGAGTGTACATTATGAAAAACTGTTTTTT. It specifies CAWSVHYEKLFF.

The chain recombines TRBV23-1 with TRBJ1-2, with 9 bases that match TRBD1. TRBV23-1 qualifies as an ORF whose function is uncertain. This CDR3 contains 20 residues. V trimming: 2 bases; J trimming: 4 bases; junction bases outside the gene matches: 20. The CDR3 protein is CASSQPDLRDRVQGAYGYTF. In DNA form, the CDR3 reads TGCGCCAGCAGTCAACCTGACCTCCGGGACAGGGTACAGGGGGCCTATGGCTACACCTTC.

V and J are TRBV7-2 and TRBJ1-2; 7 bases are a match to TRBD1. The junction had 10 bases not matched to a gene; V was cut back by 5 bases and J by 4 bases. CDR3 length: 15 residues. Germline values: CDR1 SGHTA, CDR2 FQGNSA. In DNA, the CDR3 is TGTGCCAGCAGCCAGGGCGACAGGGACGGCTATGGCTACACCTTC. This codes for CASSQGDRDGYGYTF.

The chain joins TRBV9 to TRBJ2-7; TRBD1 agrees at 9 bases. Germline V gives CDR1 SGDLS, CDR2 YYNGEE. J was trimmed by 6 bases and V by 3 bases; bases with no gene match: 7. The CDR3 runs 14 residues. For the CDR3, the DNA is TGTGCCAGCAGCGCGGGGACAGGGCTAAGCGAGCAGTACTTC. Residues: CASSAGTGLSEQYF.

The chain employs TRBV9 and TRBJ2-3; D gene ambiguous. This CDR3 spans 15 amino acids. Germline lookup yields CDR1 SGDLS and CDR2 YYNGEE. Between the trimmed V and J ends, which lost 2 bases and 4 bases, there was a span of 14 bases. CDR3 DNA sequence: TGTGCCAGCAGCGTCGCGCATCTAAGCGCAGATACGCAGTATTTT. Its protein is CASSVAHLSADTQYF. Supplemented by reference TRBV9 and TRBJ2-3, the full variable domain reads DSGVTQTPKHLITATGQRVTLRCSPRSGDLSVYWYQQSLDQGLQFLIQYYNGEERAKGNILERFSAQQFPDLHSELNLSSLELGDSALYFCASSVAHLSADTQYFGPGTRLTVL.

The chain has TRBV15 and TRBJ1-2; a possible D gene is TRBD1 (5 bases). The CDR3 is 17 amino acids. Germline V CDR1 and CDR2: LNHNV, YYDKDF (reference sequence). V was clipped by 0 bases and J by 0 bases, with 14 bases between them. CDR3: CATSRDWAGGANYGYTF. The CDR3 DNA follows: TGTGCCACCAGCAGAGATTGGGCCGGGGGAGCTAACTATGGCTACACCTTC.

The rearrangement links TRBV10-3 to TRBJ2-7, with 8 bases lining up with TRBD2. Germline V gene sequence: CDR1 ENHRY, CDR2 SYGVKD. The CDR3 runs to 14 residues. V was clipped by 4 bases and J by 5 bases; unmatched bases: 7. DNA for the CDR3: TGTGCCATCAGTGTCGCGGGAGGTCACGACGAGCAGTACTTC. Encoded protein: CAISVAGGHDEQYF.

V is TRBV5-1 and J is TRBJ1-1; the D is unclear. Germline V gene data show CDR1 as SGHRS and CDR2 as YFSETQ. CDR3 length equals 15 residues. With 0 bases removed from V and 4 bases from J, the gap between germline ends came to 13 bases. The CDR3 sequence is CASSLDVGAGTEAFF. The CDR3 coding sequence is TGCGCCAGCAGCTTGGATGTGGGCGCGGGCACTGAAGCTTTCTTT.

This clone is labeled medium-sized (0.01 to 0.1%) based on frequency. The chain carries TRBV4-1 and TRBJ1-6; D is possibly TRBD1 (5 bases). Germline CDR1 MGHRA, CDR2 YSYEKL. Trimming removed 0 bases from V and 9 bases from J, with 18 bases in between. This CDR3 comprises 17 residues. This CDR3 is CASSQDVRTFFGSPLHF. The CDR3 DNA is TGCGCCAGCAGCCAAGACGTTAGGACATTTTTCGGTTCACCCCTCCACTTT.

This CDR3 reads CASSIDGGGLLGYTF. The CDR3 nucleotides read TGTGCCAGTAGTATAGATGGGGGGGGGCTCTTAGGCTACACCTTC. V and J are TRBV19 and TRBJ1-2; perhaps TRBD1 as D (6 bases). Trimming stripped 0 bases from V and 8 bases from J, with 16 bases between. Per germline, CDR1 LNHDA and CDR2 SQIVND (reference sequence). The CDR3 has 15 residues.

This chain links TRBV4-1 with TRBJ1-2; no clear D gene. This CDR3 comprises 15 residues. Germline loops: CDR1 MGHRA, CDR2 YSYEKL. With 0 bases removed from V and 4 bases from J, the gap between germline ends came to 12 bases. CDR3 amino acids: CASSQDGEFTYGYTF. In nucleotides, the CDR3 is TGCGCCAGCAGCCAAGACGGGGAGTTTACCTATGGCTACACCTTC.

The CDR3 here is CASRTQGAPDYGYTF. The CDR3 DNA follows: TGTGCCAGCAGGACACAGGGGGCGCCGGACTATGGCTACACCTTC. The rearrangement uses TRBV28 and TRBJ1-2, with TRBD1 identical over 9 bases. J was trimmed by 3 bases and V by 6 bases; bases with no gene match: 8. The CDR3 runs to 15 residues. Germline CDR1 reads MDHEN; CDR2 reads SYDVKM.

The genes are TRBV27 and TRBJ1-1, with TRBD1 as a possible D gene (5 bases). The CDR3 runs 13 residues. Between the trimmed V and J ends, which lost 6 bases and 1 base, there was a span of 9 bases. CDR1 is MNHEY, CDR2 SMNVEV, per germline (reference sequence). DNA of the CDR3: TGTGCCAGCAGCCTTACAGGGAACACTGAAGCTTTCTTT. Protein product: CASSLTGNTEAFF.

The chain employs TRBV19 and TRBJ2-1; no clear D gene. CDR1 and CDR2 (germline): LNHDA, SQIVND (reference sequence). The CDR3 consists of 16 residues. The V end was cut by 5 bases, the J end by 6 bases, with 20 bases between. The DNA for the CDR3 is TGTGCCAGTAGTGCCGCAGTCTTTCGCCCCTCCAATGAGCAGTTCTTC. Its translation is CASSAAVFRPSNEQFF.

The chain couples TRBV11-3 to TRBJ2-7; 8 bases align to TRBD1. The V gene end was trimmed by 4 bases and the J gene end by 0 bases; junction bases not matched to a gene: 17. The CDR3 spans 19 residues. CDR1 and CDR2 (germline): SGHNT, YENEEA. The CDR3 protein is CASSSRPYDRGHISYEQYF. DNA of the CDR3: TGTGCCAGCAGCTCACGACCCTACGACAGGGGCCATATCTCCTACGAGCAGTACTTC.

This chain joins TRBV5-4 and TRBJ1-2, with TRBD1 matching 7 bases. J lost 8 bases, V lost 1 base, and 5 bases had no gene match. Per the germline V gene, CDR1 is SGHNT and CDR2 is YYREEE (reference sequence). This CDR3 spans 13 amino acids. This CDR3 reads CASSLIQGRGYTF. CDR3 nucleotides: TGTGCCAGCAGCTTGATACAGGGGCGAGGCTACACCTTC.

The chain employs TRBV4-1 and TRBJ2-7, with D uncertain. The CDR3 is made up of 13 amino acids. The germline gives CDR1 MGHRA, CDR2 YSYEKL. Trimming took 6 bases from V and 4 from J, leaving 13 bases between them. CDR3: CASSQTQTYEQYF. The CDR3 coding sequence is TGCGCCAGCAGTCAAACACAAACGTACGAGCAGTACTTC.

This chain joins TRBV11-2 and TRBJ2-3, with 8 bases matching TRBD1. Germline V gene data show CDR1 as SGHAT and CDR2 as FQNNGV. The junction had 0 bases not matched to a gene; V was cut back by 0 bases and J by 1 base. This CDR3 region has 15 residues. The CDR3 is CASSLDRGRTDTQYF. CDR3 DNA: TGTGCCAGCAGCTTAGACAGGGGGCGCACAGATACGCAGTATTTT.

The genes are TRBV2 and TRBJ1-2, with 10 bases fitting TRBD1. CDR3 length equals 14 residues. Unmatched junction bases numbered 9, after V lost 6 bases and J lost 8 bases. Germline V gene sequence: CDR1 SNHLY, CDR2 FYNNEI. CDR3 loop: CASSRQGADGGYTF. The CDR3 DNA sequence: TGTGCCAGCAGCCGACAGGGGGCCGATGGAGGCTACACCTTC.

The gene calls are TRBV2 and TRBJ2-2; 12 nucleotides align to TRBD2. Germline V CDR1 and CDR2: SNHLY, FYNNEI. This CDR3 contains 18 residues. Trimming took 7 bases from V and 4 from J; bases not matched to a gene: 13. The CDR3 loop reads CASKRLASGRARTGELFF. The CDR3 DNA is TGTGCCAGCAAGAGACTGGCTAGCGGGAGGGCCCGCACCGGGGAGCTGTTTTTT. The full variable domain, its missing parts supplied by reference TRBV2 and TRBJ2-2, is EPEVTQTPSHQVTQMGQEVILRCVPISNHLYFYWYRQILGQKVEFLVSFYNNEISEKSEIFDDQFSVERPDGSNFTLKIRSTKLEDSAMYFCASKRLASGRARTGELFFGEGSRLTVL.

The chain is built from TRBV18 and TRBJ2-1, with D tentatively TRBD1 (7 bases). Trimming shortened V by 5 bases and J by 2 bases, and 13 bases separated the two germline ends. The CDR3 extends over 15 amino acids. Germline CDR1 reads KGHSH; CDR2 reads LQKENI. CDR3 amino acids: CASSVQGGPYNEQFF. The CDR3 nucleotides are TGTGCCAGCTCAGTTCAGGGGGGTCCCTACAATGAGCAGTTCTTC.

J is TRBJ1-1 and V is TRBV7-3; 9 bases fit TRBD1. This CDR3 has 14 residues. The germline CDR1 and CDR2 sequences are SGHTA and FQGTGA. With 5 bases clipped from V and 3 bases from J, the junction kept 4 bases outside the gene matches. The CDR3, as DNA: TGTGCCAGCAGCCAGACAGGGGGAGACACTGAAGCTTTCTTT. Protein sequence: CASSQTGGDTEAFF. The full variable domain, with the rest looked up from reference TRBV7-3 and TRBJ1-1, is GAGVSQTPSNKVTEKGKYVELRCDPISGHTALYWYRQSLGQGPEFLIYFQGTGAADDSGLPNDRFFAVRPEGSVSTLKIQRTERGDSAVYLCASSQTGGDTEAFFGQGTRLTVV.

The V call is TRBV6-5, the J call TRBJ1-1; no reliable D call. The CDR3 totals 11 residues. V lost 4 bases and J lost 8, with 8 bases in between. Germline V gene sequence: CDR1 MNHEY, CDR2 SVGAGI. CDR3 amino acids: CASSSFSEAFF. The CDR3 bases are TGTGCCAGCAGTTCGTTTTCGGAAGCTTTCTTT.